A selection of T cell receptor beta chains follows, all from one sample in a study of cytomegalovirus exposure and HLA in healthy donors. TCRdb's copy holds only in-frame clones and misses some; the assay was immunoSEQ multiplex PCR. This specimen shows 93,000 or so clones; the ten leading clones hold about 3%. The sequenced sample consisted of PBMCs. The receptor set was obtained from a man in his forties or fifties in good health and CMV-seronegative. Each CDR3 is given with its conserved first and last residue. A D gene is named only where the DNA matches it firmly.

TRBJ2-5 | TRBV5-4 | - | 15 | CASSLEGLNQETQYF | TGTGCCAGCAGCTTGGAGGGACTGAATCAAGAGACCCAGTACTTC
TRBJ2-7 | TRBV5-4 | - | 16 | CASSLDGYGNSYEQYF | TGTGCCAGCAGCTTGGATGGATACGGGAACTCCTACGAGCAGTACTTC
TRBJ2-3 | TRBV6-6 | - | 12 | CASTQSTQTQYF | TGTGCCAGCACCCAGAGCACACAGACGCAGTATTTT
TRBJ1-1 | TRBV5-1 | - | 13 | CASSLQGLPEAFF | TGCGCCAGCAGCCTTCAGGGCCTACCTGAAGCTTTCTTT
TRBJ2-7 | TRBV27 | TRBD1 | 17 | CASSRDRDPTVSYEQYF | TGTGCCAGCAGCCGGGACAGGGACCCTACCGTGTCCTACGAGCAGTACTTC
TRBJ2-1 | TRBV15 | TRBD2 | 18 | CATSREKGSGSSYNEQFF | TGTGCCACCAGCAGAGAAAAAGGTAGCGGGAGCTCCTACAATGAGCAGTTCTTC
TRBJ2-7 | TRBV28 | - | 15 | CASNPPGTRPYEQYF | TGTGCCAGCAACCCCCCCGGGACACGGCCCTACGAGCAGTACTTC
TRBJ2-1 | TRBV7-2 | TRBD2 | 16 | CASSLDGTSGTNEQFF | TGTGCCAGCAGCTTAGACGGGACTAGCGGGACTAATGAGCAGTTCTTC
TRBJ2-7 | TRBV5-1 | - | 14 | CASSEQGSGYEQYF | TGCGCCAGCTCCGAACAGGGATCGGGGTACGAGCAGTACTTC
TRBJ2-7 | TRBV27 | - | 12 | CASSLPPGEQYF | TGTGCCAGCAGTTTACCCCCCGGCGAGCAGTACTTC
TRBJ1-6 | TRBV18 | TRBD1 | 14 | CASSPGTDNSPLHF | TGTGCCAGCTCACCAGGGACAGATAATTCACCCCTCCACTTT
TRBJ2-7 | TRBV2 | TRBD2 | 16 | CASSTNTGLAEGEQYF | TGTGCCAGCAGTACGAACACGGGACTAGCGGAGGGGGAGCAGTACTTC
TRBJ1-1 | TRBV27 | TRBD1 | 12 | CASSAQGAEAFF | TGTGCCAGCAGTGCTCAGGGGGCTGAAGCTTTCTTT
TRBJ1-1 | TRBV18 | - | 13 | CASSTGYYTEAFF | TGTGCCAGCTCAACAGGTTATTACACTGAAGCTTTCTTT
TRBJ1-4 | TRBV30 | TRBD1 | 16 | CAWGGDRGPLGEKLFF | TGTGCCTGGGGAGGGGACAGGGGACCTTTAGGAGAAAAACTGTTTTTT
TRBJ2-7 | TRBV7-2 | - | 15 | CASSLLFYRAYEQYF | TGTGCCAGCAGCTTACTTTTTTACAGGGCCTACGAGCAGTACTTC
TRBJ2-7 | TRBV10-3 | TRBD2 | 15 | CATETGTSRTYEQYF | TGTGCCACGGAGACCGGGACTAGCCGTACCTACGAGCAGTACTTC
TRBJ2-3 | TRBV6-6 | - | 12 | CASKSSTDTQYF | TGTGCCAGCAAATCAAGCACAGATACGCAGTATTTT
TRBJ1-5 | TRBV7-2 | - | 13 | CASSSRVNQPQHF | TGTGCCAGCAGCTCGAGGGTGAATCAGCCCCAGCATTTT
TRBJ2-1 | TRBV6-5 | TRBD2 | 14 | CASSGGGSYNEQFF | TGTGCCAGCAGCGGGGGGGGATCCTACAATGAGCAGTTCTTC
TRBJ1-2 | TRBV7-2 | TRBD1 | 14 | CASSPDRERGGYTF | TGTGCCAGCAGCCCCGACAGGGAAAGGGGGGGCTACACCTTC
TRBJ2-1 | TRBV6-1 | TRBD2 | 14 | CASSLAGGYNEQFF | TGTGCCAGCAGCCTAGCGGGAGGGTACAATGAGCAGTTCTTC
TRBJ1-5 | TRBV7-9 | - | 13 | CASTQSGSMGMDF | TGTGCCAGCACCCAATCGGGGAGCATGGGGATGGATTTT
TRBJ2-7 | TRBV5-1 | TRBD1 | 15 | CASYPGGGASYEQYF | TGCGCCAGCTATCCAGGGGGTGGGGCCAGCTACGAGCAGTACTTC
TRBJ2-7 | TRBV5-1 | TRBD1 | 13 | CASSSGTGYEQYF | TGCGCCAGCAGCTCCGGGACAGGCTACGAGCAGTACTTC
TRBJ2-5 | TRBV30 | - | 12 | CAWSVLGETQYF | TGTGCCTGGAGTGTTCTCGGAGAGACCCAGTACTTC
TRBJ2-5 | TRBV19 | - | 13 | CASSIIGEETQYF | TGTGCCAGTAGTATCATAGGGGAAGAGACCCAGTACTTC
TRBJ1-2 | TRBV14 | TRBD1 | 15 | CASSHLGQGNYGYTF | TGTGCCAGCAGCCATCTCGGACAGGGGAACTATGGCTACACCTTC
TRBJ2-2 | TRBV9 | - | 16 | CASSVDVTSNTGELFF | TGTGCCAGCAGCGTAGACGTGACTTCGAACACCGGGGAGCTGTTTTTT
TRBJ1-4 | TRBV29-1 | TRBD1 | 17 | CSVVTGSPFATNEKLFF | TGCAGCGTTGTGACAGGGAGTCCCTTTGCAACTAATGAAAAACTGTTTTTT
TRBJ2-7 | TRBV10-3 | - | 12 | CAISEVAYEQYF | TGTGCCATCAGTGAAGTAGCCTACGAGCAGTACTTC
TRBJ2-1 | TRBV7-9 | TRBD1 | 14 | CASSSRDRGEVQFF | TGTGCCAGCAGCTCACGGGACAGGGGAGAGGTGCAGTTCTTC
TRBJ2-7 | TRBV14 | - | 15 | CASSQGHPSSYEQYF | TGTGCCAGCAGCCAGGGACACCCGAGCTCCTACGAGCAGTACTTC
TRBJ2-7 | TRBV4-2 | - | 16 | CASSQEGGGAAYEQYF | TGTGCCAGCAGCCAAGAGGGAGGCGGGGCAGCCTACGAGCAGTACTTC
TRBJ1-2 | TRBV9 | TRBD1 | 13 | CASSEGTDYGYTF | TGTGCCAGCAGCGAGGGGACAGATTATGGCTACACCTTC
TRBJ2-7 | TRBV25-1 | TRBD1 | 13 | CASRGTGNYEQYF | TGTGCCAGCAGGGGGACAGGGAACTACGAGCAGTACTTC
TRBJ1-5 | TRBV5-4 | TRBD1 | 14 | CASSLQGGNQPQHF | TGTGCCAGCAGCTTGCAGGGGGGTAATCAGCCCCAGCATTTT
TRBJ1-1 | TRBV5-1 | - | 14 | CASSLRGMNTEAFF | TGCGCCAGCAGCTTGAGAGGGATGAACACTGAAGCTTTCTTT
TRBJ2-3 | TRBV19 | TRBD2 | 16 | CASTLASGSITDTQYF | TGTGCCAGTACCCTGGCTAGCGGGAGTATCACAGATACGCAGTATTTT
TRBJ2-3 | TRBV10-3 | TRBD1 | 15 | CAIRTGTGEADTQYF | TGTGCCATCAGAACCGGGACAGGGGAGGCAGATACGCAGTATTTT
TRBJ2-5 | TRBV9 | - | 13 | CASSPRLVETQYF | TGTGCCAGCAGCCCCAGACTAGTAGAGACCCAGTACTTC
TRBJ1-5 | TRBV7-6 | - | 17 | CASSLLPPDSSNQPQHF | TGTGCCAGCAGCTTGCTGCCCCCCGACAGCTCCAATCAGCCCCAGCATTTT